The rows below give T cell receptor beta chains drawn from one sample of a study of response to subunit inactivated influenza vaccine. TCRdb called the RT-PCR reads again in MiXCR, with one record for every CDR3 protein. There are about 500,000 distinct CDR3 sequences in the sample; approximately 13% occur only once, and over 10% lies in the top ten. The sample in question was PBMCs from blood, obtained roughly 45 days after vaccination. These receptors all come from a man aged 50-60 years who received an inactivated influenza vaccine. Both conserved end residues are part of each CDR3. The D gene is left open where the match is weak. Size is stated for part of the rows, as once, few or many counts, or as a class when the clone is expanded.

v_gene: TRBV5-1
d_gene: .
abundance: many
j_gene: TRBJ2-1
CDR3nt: TGCGCCAGCAGCCCGTCTACAACTAGCCGAGCGTACAATGAGCAGTTCTTC
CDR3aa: CASSPSTTSRAYNEQFF

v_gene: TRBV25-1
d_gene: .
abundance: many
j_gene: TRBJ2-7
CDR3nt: TGTGCCAGCAGTGATAGGGTGCACGAGCAGTACTTC
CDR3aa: CASSDRVHEQYF

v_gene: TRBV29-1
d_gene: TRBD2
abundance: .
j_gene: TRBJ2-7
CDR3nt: TGCAGCGGGGGCGGGAGCTCCGGTGAGCAGTACTTC
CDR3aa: CSGGGSSGEQYF

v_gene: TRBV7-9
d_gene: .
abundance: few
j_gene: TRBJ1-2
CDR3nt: TGTGCCAGCAGCTCCCCTAACTATGGCTACACCTTC
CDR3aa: CASSSPNYGYTF

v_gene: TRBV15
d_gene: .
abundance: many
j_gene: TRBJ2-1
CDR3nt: TGTGCCACCAGCAGAGGATATTTGAGCTCCTACAATGAGCAGTTCTTC
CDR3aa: CATSRGYLSSYNEQFF

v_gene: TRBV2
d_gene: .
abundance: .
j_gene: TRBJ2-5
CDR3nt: TGTGCCAGCAGTGAAGAGCGGGAGACCCAGTACTTC
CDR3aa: CASSEERETQYF

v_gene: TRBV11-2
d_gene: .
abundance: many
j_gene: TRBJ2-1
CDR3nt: TGTGCCAGCAGCTTAGGTGACAGAGGGGGTGAGCAGTTCTTC
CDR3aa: CASSLGDRGGEQFF

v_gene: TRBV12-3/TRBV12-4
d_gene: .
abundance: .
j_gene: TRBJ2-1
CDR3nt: TGTGCCAGCAGTCGGGATCTTTTGCAGTTCTTC
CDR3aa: CASSRDLLQFF

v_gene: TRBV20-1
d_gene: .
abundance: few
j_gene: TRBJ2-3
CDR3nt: TGCAGTGCGATGGACTATCAAGTTGTGGATACGCAGTATTTT
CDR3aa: CSAMDYQVVDTQYF

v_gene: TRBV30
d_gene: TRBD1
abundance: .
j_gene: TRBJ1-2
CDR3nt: TGTGCCTGGAGTAGGAGACAGGGGGCTAACTATGGCTACACCTTC
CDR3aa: CAWSRRQGANYGYTF

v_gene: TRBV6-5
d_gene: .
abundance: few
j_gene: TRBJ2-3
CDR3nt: TGTGCCAGCAGTTACCTTGGGATCACAGATACGCAGTATTTT
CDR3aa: CASSYLGITDTQYF

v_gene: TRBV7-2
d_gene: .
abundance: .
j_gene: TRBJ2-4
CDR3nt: TGTGCCAGCAGCTTAGACGGGCCCATTCAGTACTTC
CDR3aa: CASSLDGPIQYF

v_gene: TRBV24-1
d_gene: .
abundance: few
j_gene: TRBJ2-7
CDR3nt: TGTGCCACCAGTGATTCTGGCGAGCAGTACTTC
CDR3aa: CATSDSGEQYF

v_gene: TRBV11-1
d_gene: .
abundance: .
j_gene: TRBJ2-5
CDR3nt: TGTGCCAGCAGCGGAAAATTAACCTCAGGGAGATCCCAAGAGACCCAGTACTTC
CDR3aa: CASSGKLTSGRSQETQYF

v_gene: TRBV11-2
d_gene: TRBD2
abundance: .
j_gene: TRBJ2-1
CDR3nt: TGTGCCAGCAGCTTAGATCCTACTAGCGGGAGTACGCAGTTCTTC
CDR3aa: CASSLDPTSGSTQFF

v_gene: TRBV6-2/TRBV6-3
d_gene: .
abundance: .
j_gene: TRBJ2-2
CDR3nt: TGTGCCAGCAGCTTTCTAGAACTCGGCACCGGGGAGCTGTTTTTT
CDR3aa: CASSFLELGTGELFF

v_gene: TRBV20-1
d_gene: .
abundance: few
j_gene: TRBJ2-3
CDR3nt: TGCAGTGCTAGCCCTGGGTCAGCGGAGACCACAGATACGCAGTATTTT
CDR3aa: CSASPGSAETTDTQYF

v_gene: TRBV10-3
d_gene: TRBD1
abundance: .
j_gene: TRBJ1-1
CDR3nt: TGTGCCATCAGCGAACACCGGGACAGGGGGCAAGGCGCTGAAGCTTTCTTT
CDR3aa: CAISEHRDRGQGAEAFF

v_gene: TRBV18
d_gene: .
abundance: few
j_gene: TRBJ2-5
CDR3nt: TGTGCCAGCTCACCGGAACCGGGACGTCAAGAGACCCAGTACTTC
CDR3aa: CASSPEPGRQETQYF

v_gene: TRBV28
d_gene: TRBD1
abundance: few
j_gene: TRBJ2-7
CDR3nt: TGTGCCAGCAGTTTAGTTGAGGGGGCATCCTACGAGCAGTACTTC
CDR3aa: CASSLVEGASYEQYF

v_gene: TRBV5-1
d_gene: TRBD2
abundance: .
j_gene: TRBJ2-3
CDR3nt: TGCGCCAGCAGCTTGGGGACTAGCAGCTACACAGATACGCAGTATTTT
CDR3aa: CASSLGTSSYTDTQYF

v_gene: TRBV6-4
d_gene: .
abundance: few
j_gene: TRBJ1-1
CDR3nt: TGTGCCAGCAGTGAGGGTTTGGGGGAGCGGACTGAAGCTTTCTTT
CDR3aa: CASSEGLGERTEAFF

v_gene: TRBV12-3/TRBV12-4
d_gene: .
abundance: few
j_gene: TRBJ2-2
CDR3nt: TGTGCCACCACCCCCGTCGGAACCGGGGAGCTGTTTTTT
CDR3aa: CATTPVGTGELFF

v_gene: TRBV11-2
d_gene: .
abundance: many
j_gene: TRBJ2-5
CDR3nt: TGTGCCAGCAGCTTAGGGCAGTACGAGACCCAGTACTTC
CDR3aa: CASSLGQYETQYF

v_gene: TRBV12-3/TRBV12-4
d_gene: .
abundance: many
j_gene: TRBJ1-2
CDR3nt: TGTGCCAGCAGTTTTCGCGAAGTCTATGGCTACACCTTC
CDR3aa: CASSFREVYGYTF

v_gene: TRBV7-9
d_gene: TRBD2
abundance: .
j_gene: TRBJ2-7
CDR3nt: TGTGCCAGCAGCAATAGCGGGCCTCCTAAGAGTGAGCAGTACTTC
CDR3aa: CASSNSGPPKSEQYF

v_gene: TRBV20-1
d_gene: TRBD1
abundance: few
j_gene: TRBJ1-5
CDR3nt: TGCAGTGCTCGGACCGGGACAGGGAATCAGCCCCAGCATTTT
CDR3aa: CSARTGTGNQPQHF

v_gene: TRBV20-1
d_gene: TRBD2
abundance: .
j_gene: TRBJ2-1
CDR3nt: TGCAGTGCTATTAAGAGGGGGCGGGAGGGCCTCTACAATGAGCAGTTCTTC
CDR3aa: CSAIKRGREGLYNEQFF

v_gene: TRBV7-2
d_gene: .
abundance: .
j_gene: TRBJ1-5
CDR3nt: TGTGCCAGCAGCATAACAACAGTTGGCAATCAGCCCCAGCATTTT
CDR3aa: CASSITTVGNQPQHF

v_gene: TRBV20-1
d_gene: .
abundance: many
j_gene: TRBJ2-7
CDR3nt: TGCAGTGCTAGTCCCCGAACATTAGTGGACGAGCAGTACTTC
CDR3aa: CSASPRTLVDEQYF

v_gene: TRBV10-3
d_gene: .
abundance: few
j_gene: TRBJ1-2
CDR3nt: TGTGCCATCAGTGAGGCCTCGGCATATGGCTACACCTTC
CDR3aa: CAISEASAYGYTF

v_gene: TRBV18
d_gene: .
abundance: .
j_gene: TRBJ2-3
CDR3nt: TGTGCCAGCTTATCTTTCTTCGGCACAGATACGCAGTATTTT
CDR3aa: CASLSFFGTDTQYF

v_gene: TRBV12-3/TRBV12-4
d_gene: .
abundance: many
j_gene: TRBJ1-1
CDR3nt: TGTGCCAGCGGGCGGACTGAAGCTTTCTTT
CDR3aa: CASGRTEAFF

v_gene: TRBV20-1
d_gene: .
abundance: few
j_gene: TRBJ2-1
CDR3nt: TGCAGTGCTAGAGCCCTACTAGAGACCCGATACAATGAGCAGTTCTTC
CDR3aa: CSARALLETRYNEQFF

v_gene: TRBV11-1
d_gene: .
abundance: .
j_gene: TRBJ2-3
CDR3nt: TGTGCCAGCAGCACCCTACAGGGAGTGAGAACAGATACGCAGTATTTT
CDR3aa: CASSTLQGVRTDTQYF

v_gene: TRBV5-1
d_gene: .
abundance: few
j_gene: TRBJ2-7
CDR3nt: TGCGCCAGCAGCTTGGGGCGTCTCTACGAGCAGTACTTC
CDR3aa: CASSLGRLYEQYF

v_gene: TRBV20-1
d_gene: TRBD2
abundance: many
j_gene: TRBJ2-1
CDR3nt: TGCAGTGCTTCTAGACTAGCGGGACAGAGCTCCTACAATGAGCAGTTCTTC
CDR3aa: CSASRLAGQSSYNEQFF

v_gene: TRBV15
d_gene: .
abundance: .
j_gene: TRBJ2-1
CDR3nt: TGTGCCACCAGCAGAGATGCGCGGGCCTCCTCCTACAATGAGCAGTTCTTC
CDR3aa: CATSRDARASSYNEQFF

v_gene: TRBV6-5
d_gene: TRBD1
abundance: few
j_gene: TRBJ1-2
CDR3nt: TGTGCCAGCAGTTACAGGGGACAGGGTTTCCCCTATGGCTACACCTTC
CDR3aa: CASSYRGQGFPYGYTF

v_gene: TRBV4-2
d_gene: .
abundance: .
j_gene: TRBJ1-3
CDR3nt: TGTGCCAGCAGCCAAGAAACGGGACTCTCTGGAAACACCATATATTTT
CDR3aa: CASSQETGLSGNTIYF

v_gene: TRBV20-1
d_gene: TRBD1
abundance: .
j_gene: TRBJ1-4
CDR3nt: TGCAGTGCTCTCCTCCGGGACAGTGATGAAAAACTGTTTTTT
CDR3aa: CSALLRDSDEKLFF

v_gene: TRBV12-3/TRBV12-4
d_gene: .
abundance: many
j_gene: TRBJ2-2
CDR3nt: TGTGCCAGCATCCTAAGTACCAACACCGGGGAGCTGTTTTTT
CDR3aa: CASILSTNTGELFF

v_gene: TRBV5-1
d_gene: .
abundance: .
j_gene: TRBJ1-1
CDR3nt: TGCGCCAGCTCCCCCGGTTTGAGCCAACTCATGAACACTGAAGCTTTCTTT
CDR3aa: CASSPGLSQLMNTEAFF

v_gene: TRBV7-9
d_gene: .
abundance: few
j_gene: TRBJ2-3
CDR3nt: TGTGCCAGCAGCTTTGAAGGATTCACAGATACGCAGTATTTT
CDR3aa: CASSFEGFTDTQYF

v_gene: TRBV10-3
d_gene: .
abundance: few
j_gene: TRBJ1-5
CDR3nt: TGTGCCATCAGTGAGTCAGGACCCCAGCCCCAGCATTTT
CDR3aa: CAISESGPQPQHF

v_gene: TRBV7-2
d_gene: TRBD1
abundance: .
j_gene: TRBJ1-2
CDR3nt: TGTGCCAGCAGCTTACAGGACAGGGAAATAGATGGCTACACCTTC
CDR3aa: CASSLQDREIDGYTF

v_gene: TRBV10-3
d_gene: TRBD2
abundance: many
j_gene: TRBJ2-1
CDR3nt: TGTGCCATCAAGACGGGCGGGAGCTCCTACAATGAGCAGTTCTTC
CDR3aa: CAIKTGGSSYNEQFF

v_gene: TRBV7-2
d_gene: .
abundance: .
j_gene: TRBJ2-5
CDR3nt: TGTGCCAGCAGCTTAGCGTGGAGGGGAGAGACCCAGTACTTC
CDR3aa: CASSLAWRGETQYF

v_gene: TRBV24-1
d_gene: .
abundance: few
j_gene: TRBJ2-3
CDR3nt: TGTGCCACCAGTGATTTTTGGGGGACAGATACGCAGTATTTT
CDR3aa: CATSDFWGTDTQYF

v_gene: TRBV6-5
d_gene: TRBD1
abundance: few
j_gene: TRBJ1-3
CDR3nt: TGTGCCAGCAGTTACTTCCCCCCGGGACAGGGGTTCTCTGGAAACACCATATATTTT
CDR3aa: CASSYFPPGQGFSGNTIYF

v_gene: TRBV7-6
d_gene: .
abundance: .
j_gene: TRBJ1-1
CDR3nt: TGTGCCAGCAGCTTAGTGCCCAGTGTGAACACTGAAGCTTTCTTT
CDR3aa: CASSLVPSVNTEAFF